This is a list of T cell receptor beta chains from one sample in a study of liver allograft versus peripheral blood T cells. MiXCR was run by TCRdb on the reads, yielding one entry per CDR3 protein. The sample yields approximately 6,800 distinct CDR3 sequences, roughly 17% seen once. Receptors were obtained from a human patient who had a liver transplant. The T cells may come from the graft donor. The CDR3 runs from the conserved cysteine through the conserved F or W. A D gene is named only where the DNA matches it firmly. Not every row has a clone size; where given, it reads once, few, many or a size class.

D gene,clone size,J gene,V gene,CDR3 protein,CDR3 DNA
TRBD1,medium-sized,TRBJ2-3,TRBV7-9,CASSLGQGADTQYF,TGTGCCAGCAGCTTAGGACAGGGCGCAGATACGCAGTATTTT
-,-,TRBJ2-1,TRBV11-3,CASSLGRDAYNEQFF,TGTGCCAGCAGCTTAGGACGGGATGCCTACAATGAGCAGTTCTTC
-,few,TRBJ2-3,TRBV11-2,CASSLDRQSTDTQYF,TGTGCCAGCAGCTTAGATCGACAGAGCACAGATACGCAGTATTTT
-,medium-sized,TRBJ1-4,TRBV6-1,CASLGTLNEKLFF,TGTGCCAGCCTCGGGACACTGAATGAAAAACTGTTTTTT
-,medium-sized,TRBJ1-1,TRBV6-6,CASSAFMVLNTEAFF,TGTGCCAGCAGTGCTTTTATGGTGTTGAACACTGAAGCTTTCTTT
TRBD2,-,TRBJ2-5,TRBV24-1,CATSDSGLKETQYF,TGTGCCACCAGTGATTCGGGACTAAAAGAGACCCAGTACTTC
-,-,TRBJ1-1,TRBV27,CASRRSGGIDTEAFF,TGTGCCAGCAGGAGGTCGGGTGGGATCGACACTGAAGCTTTCTTT
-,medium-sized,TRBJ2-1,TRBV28,CASSFPPTQEQFF,TGTGCCAGCAGTTTCCCCCCGACCCAAGAGCAGTTCTTC
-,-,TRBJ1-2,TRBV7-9,CASSLGTDIYGYTF,TGTGCCAGCAGCTTAGGGACAGACATCTATGGCTACACCTTC
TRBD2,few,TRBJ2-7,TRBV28,CASTQAGVVSEQYF,TGTGCCAGTACTCAAGCGGGAGTAGTTTCCGAGCAGTACTTC
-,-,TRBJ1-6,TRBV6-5,CASSLRQSSYNSPLHF,TGTGCCAGCAGCCTCCGACAGAGCTCCTATAATTCACCCCTCCACTTT
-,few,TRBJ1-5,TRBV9,CASSVGQRDQPQHF,TGTGCCAGCAGCGTTGGGCAGAGAGATCAGCCCCAGCATTTT
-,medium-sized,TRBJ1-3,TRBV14,CASSQRIDGNTIYF,TGTGCCAGCAGCCAACGAATTGACGGAAACACCATATATTTT
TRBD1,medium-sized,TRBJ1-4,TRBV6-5,CASSYSADRGANEKLFF,TGTGCCAGCAGTTACTCAGCGGACAGGGGGGCTAATGAAAAACTGTTTTTT
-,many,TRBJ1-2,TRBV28,CASSKDLNYGYTF,TGTGCCAGCAGTAAGGACTTGAACTATGGCTACACCTTC